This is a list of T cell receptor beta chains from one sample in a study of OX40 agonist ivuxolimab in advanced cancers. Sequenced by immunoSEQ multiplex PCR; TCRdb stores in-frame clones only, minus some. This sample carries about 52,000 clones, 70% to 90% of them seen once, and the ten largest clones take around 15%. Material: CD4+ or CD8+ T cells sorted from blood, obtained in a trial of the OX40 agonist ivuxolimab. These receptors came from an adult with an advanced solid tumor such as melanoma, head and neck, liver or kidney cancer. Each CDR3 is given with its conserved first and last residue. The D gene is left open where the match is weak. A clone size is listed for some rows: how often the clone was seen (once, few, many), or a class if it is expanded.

CASSIAGQAHF TGTGCCAGTAGTATCGCGGGACAGGCGCACTTC TRBJ1-2 TRBD1 . TRBV19
CASSQVTGKDYGYTF TGCGCCAGCAGCCAAGTCACAGGGAAAGACTATGGCTACACCTTC TRBJ1-2 . once TRBV4-1
CARSSSTGGCIRTEAFF TGTGCCAGAAGCTCCTCGACAGGGGGCTGTATTCGCACTGAAGCTTTCTTT TRBJ1-1 TRBD1 few TRBV5-3
CASSLEGRGTDTQYF TGTGCCAGCAGCTTAGAGGGCAGGGGTACAGATACGCAGTATTTT TRBJ2-3 . . TRBV7-8
CASSPRGPYEQYF TGTGCCAGCAGTCCACGTGGCCCCTACGAGCAGTACTTC TRBJ2-7 . . TRBV28
CASSLGPVLFGGYTF TGTGCCAGCAGCCTTGGCCCCGTCCTGTTTGGCGGCTACACCTTC TRBJ1-2 . . TRBV7-9
CASSGGGTGRDTQYF TGTGCCAGCAGTGGCGGAGGAACGGGGCGAGATACGCAGTATTTT TRBJ2-3 . . TRBV6-1
CASSYRDRGSSPLHF TGTGCCAGCAGCTACCGGGACAGGGGATCTTCACCCCTCCACTTT TRBJ1-6 TRBD1 . TRBV5-6
CASSLGGLADTDTQYF TGTGCCAGCAGCTTAGGCGGACTAGCGGACACAGATACGCAGTATTTT TRBJ2-3 TRBD2 . TRBV13
CASSLIAQSYGYTF TGTGCCAGCAGTTTAATCGCCCAATCCTATGGCTACACCTTC TRBJ1-2 . once TRBV27
CASSLTSGTGVYEQYF TGCGCCAGCAGCTTGACGTCCGGGACAGGGGTCTACGAGCAGTACTTC TRBJ2-7 TRBD1 once TRBV5-1
CASSLVRRGETQYF TGTGCCAGCAGCTTAGTGCGTAGGGGAGAGACCCAGTACTTC TRBJ2-5 . . TRBV7-6
CASSIYRGYGYTF TGTGCCAGTAGTATTTACAGGGGCTACGGCTACACCTTC TRBJ1-2 TRBD1 . TRBV19
CASSEVYTEAFF TGTGCCAGCAGTGAAGTCTACACTGAAGCTTTCTTT TRBJ1-1 . . TRBV6-1
CASSGRLNTEAFF TGTGCCAGCAGCGGACGTTTGAACACTGAAGCTTTCTTT TRBJ1-1 . . TRBV11-3
CSVNDYGYTF TGCAGCGTAAATGACTATGGCTACACCTTC TRBJ1-2 . . TRBV29-1
CASSLERVADTQYF TGTGCCAGCAGTCTAGAGAGGGTGGCCGATACGCAGTATTTT TRBJ2-3 . . TRBV6-5
CASSEGAGARDEQYF TGCGCCAGCAGTGAAGGGGCCGGGGCTCGAGACGAGCAGTACTTC TRBJ2-7 . . TRBV10-2
CATRTGSNYGYTF TGTGCCACCAGGACAGGGTCAAACTATGGCTACACCTTC TRBJ1-2 TRBD1 . TRBV2
CASSEFLPLERFSYEQYF TGTGCCAGCAGTGAATTTTTGCCCCTGGAGAGGTTTTCCTACGAGCAGTACTTC TRBJ2-7 . . TRBV2
CASSPDKGSYNEQFF TGTGCCAGCAGCCCGGACAAGGGGTCCTACAATGAGCAGTTCTTC TRBJ2-1 . . TRBV27
CASSDLKGSTDTQYF TGTGCCAGCAGTGACCTAAAGGGGAGCACAGATACGCAGTATTTT TRBJ2-3 . . TRBV6-1
CASTEGGEKLFF TGTGCCAGCACTGAGGGGGGCGAAAAACTGTTTTTT TRBJ1-4 . . TRBV2
CASSKQGRTDTQYF TGTGCCAGTAGTAAACAGGGACGCACAGATACGCAGTATTTT TRBJ2-3 . . TRBV19
CASSMYVEKLFF TGTGCCAGTAGTATGTATGTTGAAAAACTGTTTTTT TRBJ1-4 . few TRBV19
CASSLSFAGQGIIDTQYF TGTGCCAGCAGCTTATCCTTCGCCGGACAGGGGATAATAGATACGCAGTATTTT TRBJ2-3 TRBD1 . TRBV11-3
CASSSSKGEQYF TGTGCCAGCAGCTCGTCTAAGGGGGAGCAGTACTTC TRBJ2-7 . . TRBV13
CASSPLWTGFGYTF TGTGCCAGCTCACCACTATGGACAGGGTTTGGCTACACCTTC TRBJ1-2 TRBD1 . TRBV18
CSALGAGGPREQFF TGCAGCGCCCTGGGAGCGGGGGGGCCAAGAGAGCAGTTCTTC TRBJ2-1 TRBD2 once TRBV29-1
CAWTLGGTEAFF TGTGCCTGGACCCTAGGGGGGACGGAAGCTTTCTTT TRBJ1-1 . few TRBV30
CAWSVGEENNQPQHF TGTGCCTGGAGTGTAGGAGAGGAGAACAATCAGCCCCAGCATTTT TRBJ1-5 . . TRBV30
CASSRGGRDTQYF TGTGCCAGTAGTCGAGGGGGCAGAGATACGCAGTATTTT TRBJ2-3 TRBD1 . TRBV19
CASSPGGGYTEAFF TGTGCCAGTAGTCCGGGAGGGGGTTACACTGAAGCTTTCTTT TRBJ1-1 . . TRBV19
CASSSLALGLYEQYF TGTGCCAGCAGCTCTCTAGCGCTGGGCCTCTACGAGCAGTACTTC TRBJ2-7 . once TRBV7-2